The rows below give T cell receptor beta chains drawn from one sample of a study of blood T cell repertoires in COVID-19. Libraries were prepared by immunoSEQ multiplex PCR; TCRdb keeps only in-frame clonotypes and omits some of them. The data show under 250,000 clones, over 75% seen once. Sequencing was performed on peripheral blood. The receptors come from a middle-aged man with COVID-19, enrolled during active disease. The conserved cysteine and the conserved F or W are not part of the CDR3 here. Fields, in order: V gene, J gene, CDR3 length, CDR3 protein.

v_call: TRBV29-1; j_call: TRBJ2-5; cdr3_length: 13; cdr3_aa: SVATGTGREETQY
v_call: TRBV28; j_call: TRBJ2-3; cdr3_length: 13; cdr3_aa: ATGTSGGLTDTQY
v_call: TRBV7-3; j_call: TRBJ2-2; cdr3_length: 12; cdr3_aa: ASGDRANTGELF
v_call: TRBV5-4; j_call: TRBJ1-2; cdr3_length: 13; cdr3_aa: ASSLGEVVGSAYT
v_call: TRBV5-1; j_call: TRBJ1-4; cdr3_length: 13; cdr3_aa: ASSMDRGSNEKLF
v_call: TRBV15; j_call: TRBJ1-6; cdr3_length: 11; cdr3_aa: ATEQGFNSPLH
v_call: TRBV6-5; j_call: TRBJ1-2; cdr3_length: 11; cdr3_aa: ASRNTGVYGYT
v_call: TRBV7-3; j_call: TRBJ2-1; cdr3_length: 11; cdr3_aa: ASSLNRHSEQF
v_call: TRBV11-2; j_call: TRBJ1-1; cdr3_length: 15; cdr3_aa: ASSFPAGSGGTTEAF
v_call: TRBV3-1/TRBV3-2; j_call: TRBJ1-1; cdr3_length: 13; cdr3_aa: ASSQFQGGNTEAF
v_call: TRBV24-1; j_call: TRBJ2-6; cdr3_length: 16; cdr3_aa: ATSHKETPLTGANVLT
v_call: TRBV5-8; j_call: TRBJ1-1; cdr3_length: 11; cdr3_aa: ASSLMRNTEAF
v_call: TRBV28; j_call: TRBJ2-5; cdr3_length: 13; cdr3_aa: ASSLGGQLQETQY
v_call: TRBV7-8; j_call: TRBJ1-3; cdr3_length: 15; cdr3_aa: ASSLVISGTSGNTIY
v_call: TRBV28; j_call: TRBJ1-5; cdr3_length: 14; cdr3_aa: ASSSGADRGGQPQH
v_call: TRBV3-1/TRBV3-2; j_call: TRBJ2-5; cdr3_length: 13; cdr3_aa: ASSPQMAGDKTQY
v_call: TRBV5-1; j_call: TRBJ2-7; cdr3_length: 14; cdr3_aa: ASSGIDQGPSYEQY
v_call: TRBV9; j_call: TRBJ1-5; cdr3_length: 12; cdr3_aa: ASSQGGGYQPQH
v_call: TRBV5-1; j_call: TRBJ1-1; cdr3_length: 12; cdr3_aa: ASSLFQPGTEAF
v_call: TRBV11-1; j_call: TRBJ2-3; cdr3_length: 14; cdr3_aa: ASSPHSGGAGDTQY
v_call: TRBV4-3; j_call: TRBJ1-2; cdr3_length: 14; cdr3_aa: ASSHGGQGSFYGYT
v_call: TRBV25-1; j_call: TRBJ1-4; cdr3_length: 13; cdr3_aa: ASSKAGAGEEKLF
v_call: TRBV6-5; j_call: TRBJ2-7; cdr3_length: 13; cdr3_aa: ASRPTSGGFYEQY
v_call: TRBV5-4; j_call: TRBJ2-7; cdr3_length: 12; cdr3_aa: ASSLPRRENEQY
v_call: TRBV5-1; j_call: TRBJ2-7; cdr3_length: 12; cdr3_aa: ASSWTGRTVEQY
v_call: TRBV12-3/TRBV12-4; j_call: TRBJ2-1; cdr3_length: 10; cdr3_aa: ASRGLDNEQF
v_call: TRBV7-2; j_call: TRBJ2-7; cdr3_length: 15; cdr3_aa: ASSLEGGGAGNLEQY
v_call: TRBV5-8; j_call: TRBJ1-2; cdr3_length: 11; cdr3_aa: ASSQDRVHGYT
v_call: TRBV6-2/TRBV6-3; j_call: TRBJ1-1; cdr3_length: 10; cdr3_aa: ASSYSRTEAF
v_call: TRBV19; j_call: TRBJ2-7; cdr3_length: 13; cdr3_aa: ASGPGRGRSYEQY
v_call: TRBV11-1; j_call: TRBJ2-3; cdr3_length: 10; cdr3_aa: ASSVLAGPLY
v_call: TRBV9; j_call: TRBJ2-2; cdr3_length: 16; cdr3_aa: ASSFIPSPDNVGGELF
v_call: TRBV7-9; j_call: TRBJ1-4; cdr3_length: 13; cdr3_aa: ASSLDQGAGEKLF
v_call: TRBV6-6; j_call: TRBJ1-6; cdr3_length: 12; cdr3_aa: ASSQVSYNSPLH
v_call: TRBV5-4; j_call: TRBJ2-5; cdr3_length: 12; cdr3_aa: ASSLVGDVETQY
v_call: TRBV6-1; j_call: TRBJ2-4; cdr3_length: 14; cdr3_aa: ASSEANRVAKNIQY
v_call: TRBV28; j_call: TRBJ2-2; cdr3_length: 13; cdr3_aa: ASSLRRQGTGELF
v_call: TRBV19; j_call: TRBJ1-4; cdr3_length: 14; cdr3_aa: ASSTGGARTNEKLF
v_call: TRBV5-1; j_call: TRBJ2-7; cdr3_length: 12; cdr3_aa: ASSSDGQTYEQY
v_call: TRBV10-3; j_call: TRBJ1-1; cdr3_length: 11; cdr3_aa: ATGKNSNTEAF
v_call: TRBV7-3; j_call: TRBJ2-3; cdr3_length: 13; cdr3_aa: ASSLSGGVTDTQY
v_call: TRBV5-1; j_call: TRBJ2-5; cdr3_length: 13; cdr3_aa: ASSFQEGPGETQY
v_call: TRBV19; j_call: TRBJ1-2; cdr3_length: 13; cdr3_aa: ASTASRGRGYGYT
v_call: TRBV11-2; j_call: TRBJ2-7; cdr3_length: 16; cdr3_aa: ASSLLPLAGGLGYEQY
v_call: TRBV21-1; j_call: TRBJ1-5; cdr3_length: 14; cdr3_aa: ASRKDPGNSNQPQH
v_call: TRBV3-1/TRBV3-2; j_call: TRBJ2-5; cdr3_length: 13; cdr3_aa: ASSQDSGSRETQY
v_call: TRBV6-5; j_call: TRBJ2-5; cdr3_length: 11; cdr3_aa: ASRQGAEETQY
v_call: TRBV6-6; j_call: TRBJ2-1; cdr3_length: 12; cdr3_aa: ASSSSGGKYEQF
v_call: TRBV25-1; j_call: TRBJ2-3; cdr3_length: 13; cdr3_aa: ASMGGAFSTDTQY
v_call: TRBV7-2; j_call: TRBJ1-4; cdr3_length: 14; cdr3_aa: ASSGGGARRGEKLF
v_call: TRBV11-3; j_call: TRBJ2-1; cdr3_length: 13; cdr3_aa: ASSLEAGGYNEQF